The 18 T cell receptor beta chains given below trace back to one sample, sequenced in a study of T cell responses to AZD1222 COVID-19 vaccine. Sequencing used immunoSEQ multiplex PCR; TCRdb keeps in-frame clones, though not all of them. Of about 94,000 clones in the sample, about 88% are singletons; the top ten hold about an eighth. Sequencing was performed on peripheral blood, taken on day 0 of AZD1222 vaccination. The receptors derive from an adult in good health.

The V call is TRBV6-5, the J call TRBJ2-1, with 11 positions matching TRBD2. The V gene end was trimmed by 0 bases and the J gene end by 5 bases; junction bases not matched to a gene: 3. Germline V CDR1 and CDR2: MNHEY, SVGAGI. This CDR3 has 16 amino acids. In DNA, the CDR3 is TGTGCCAGCAGTTACTCGGGACTAGCGGAAGACAATGAGCAGTTCTTC. Residues: CASSYSGLAEDNEQFF.

The table lists this clone with a few counts. The chain is built from TRBV7-8 and TRBJ2-7; 11 nucleotides align to TRBD1. V lost 6 bases and J lost 3; bases outside the gene matches: 4. The CDR3 is 14 amino acids. The germline V gene has CDR1 SGHVS and CDR2 FQNEAQ. The CDR3 loop is CASRRTGGLYEQYF. The CDR3 DNA reads as TGTGCCAGCAGGCGGACAGGGGGCCTCTACGAGCAGTACTTC.

The J gene is TRBJ2-5, the V gene TRBV2; 12 nucleotides agree with TRBD2. The CDR3 is made up of 15 amino acids. V lost 5 bases, J lost 5 bases, and 6 bases stayed unmatched. Germline lookup yields CDR1 SNHLY and CDR2 FYNNEI. The CDR3 bases are TGTGCCAGCAGTAGACTAGCGGGGGTACGGGAGACCCAGTACTTC. This gives the protein CASSRLAGVRETQYF.

The chain uses TRBV6-2 or TRBV6-3 and TRBJ1-5; 8 nucleotides align to TRBD1. The V and J ends lost 6 bases and 6 bases, in that order; junction bases with no gene match: 13. Germline values: CDR1 MNHEY, CDR2 SVGEGT. The CDR3 loop spans 16 amino acids. The CDR3 region is CASSLFTTGVGQPQHF. The CDR3, as DNA: TGTGCCAGCAGCCTATTCACGACAGGGGTAGGTCAGCCCCAGCATTTT.

The chain combines TRBV19 with TRBJ1-5; 8 positions match TRBD1. With V trimmed by 5 bases and J by 4 bases, 13 bases remained unmatched. Germline CDR1 is LNHDA and CDR2 is SQIVND (reference sequence). This CDR3 contains 17 residues. CDR3: CASSSVPGQVDNQPQHF. CDR3 sequence (DNA): TGTGCCAGTAGTTCAGTGCCGGGACAGGTAGATAATCAGCCCCAGCATTTT.

J is TRBJ1-1 and V is TRBV14; unclear D gene. Germline V CDR1 and CDR2: SGHDN, FVKESK. The CDR3 covers 16 residues. Trimming left V 0 bases short and J 1 base short, with 12 bases between. The CDR3 loop is CASSQDFNGWNTEAFF. The DNA for the CDR3 is TGTGCCAGCAGCCAAGACTTCAACGGGTGGAACACTGAAGCTTTCTTT. The full variable domain, with the rest looked up from reference TRBV14 and TRBJ1-1, is EAGVTQFPSHSVIEKGQTVTLRCDPISGHDNLYWYRRVMGKEIKFLLHFVKESKQDESGMPNNRFLAERTGGTYSTLKVQPAELEDSGVYFCASSQDFNGWNTEAFFGQGTRLTVV.

The chain recombines TRBV6-4 with TRBJ2-3, with 15 bases that match TRBD2. There are 16 residues in the CDR3. V lost 4 bases, J lost 2 bases, and 1 base stayed unmatched. CDR1 MRHNA and CDR2 SNTAGT come from the germline V gene. The CDR3 region is CASSGTSGGATDTQYF. For the CDR3, the DNA is TGTGCCAGCAGTGGGACTAGCGGGGGGGCCACAGATACGCAGTATTTT.

CDR3 amino acids: CASSPGTLSTDTQYF. CDR3 bases: TGTGCCAGCAGCCCCGGGACTCTTTCCACAGATACGCAGTATTTT. The V call is TRBV7-9, the J call TRBJ2-3; D might be TRBD2 (6 bases). This CDR3 has 15 amino acids. Germline lookup yields CDR1 SEHNR and CDR2 FQNEAQ (reference sequence). Trimming shortened V by 5 bases and J by 2 bases, and 14 bases separated the two germline ends.

J is TRBJ1-2 and V is TRBV5-4, with 7 nucleotides matching TRBD1. The CDR3 is 15 residues long. The germline gives CDR1 SGHNT, CDR2 YYREEE (reference sequence). The junction had 12 bases not matched to a gene; V was cut back by 2 bases and J by 8 bases. Here the CDR3 reads CASSLGQVVGVGYTF. Here the CDR3 DNA reads TGTGCCAGCAGCTTAGGACAGGTGGTTGGAGTGGGCTACACCTTC.

The CDR3 protein is CASSSGQGRTEAFF. The DNA for the CDR3 is TGTGCCAGCAGCTCCGGACAGGGAAGGACTGAAGCTTTCTTT. The chain employs TRBV7-6 and TRBJ1-1; 8 bases are a match to TRBD1. CDR3 size: 14 residues. The ends lost 4 bases at V and 5 bases at J; junction bases unmatched: 6. Germline V gene data show CDR1 as SGHVS and CDR2 as FNYEAQ.

The V and J genes are TRBV3-1 (or the pseudogene TRBV3-2) and TRBJ2-1; a possible D gene is TRBD1 (5 bases). Germline V gene data show CDR1 as LGHDT and CDR2 as YNNKEL (reference sequence). V was cut by 0 bases and J by 3 bases, with 12 bases left in between. The CDR3 has 16 amino acids. The CDR3 region is CASSQDPQGYYNEQFF. In nucleotides, the CDR3 is TGTGCCAGCAGCCAAGATCCCCAGGGCTACTACAATGAGCAGTTCTTC.

The chain joins TRBV5-7 to TRBJ1-4; 11 bases are shared with TRBD1. TRBV5-7 is marked as an open reading frame, function uncertain. The CDR3 extends over 17 amino acids. J gave up 8 bases and V 1 base, and 10 bases lay outside the gene matches. CDR3 protein: CASSLRDRGVAREKLFF. The CDR3 DNA reads as TGTGCCAGCAGCTTGAGGGACAGGGGGGTGGCTCGGGAAAAACTGTTTTTT.

This clone is a singleton in its sample. V and J are TRBV7-8 and TRBJ1-2; D call uncertain. Trimming left V 1 base short and J 7 bases short, with 13 bases between. This CDR3 is built from 14 residues. From germline, CDR1 is SGHVS and CDR2 FQNEAQ. The CDR3 DNA is TGTGCCAGCAGCTTAGGAGGGAACAAGCGTGGCTACACCTTC. Translation gives CASSLGGNKRGYTF.

This chain uses TRBV7-9 with TRBJ2-5; possibly TRBD1 or TRBD2 for D (5 bases each). V was cut by 5 bases and J by 0 bases, with 10 bases left in between. Germline V CDR1 and CDR2: SEHNR, FQNEAQ (reference sequence). The CDR3 consists of 14 residues. The CDR3 DNA follows: TGTGCCAGCAGCCCCGAGGGGAACCAAGAGACCCAGTACTTC. This sequence encodes CASSPEGNQETQYF.

In its sample, this clone was seen once. V usage is TRBV9 and J usage is TRBJ2-5; no clear D gene. Trimming shortened V by 4 bases and J by 2 bases, and 15 bases separated the two germline ends. The CDR3 has 15 residues. Germline CDR1 and CDR2: SGDLS and YYNGEE. In DNA form, the CDR3 reads TGTGCCAGCAGCACTTCTGCAGTACCTCAAGAGACCCAGTACTTC. Protein sequence: CASSTSAVPQETQYF. Complete variable domain (other parts from reference TRBV9 and TRBJ2-5): DSGVTQTPKHLITATGQRVTLRCSPRSGDLSVYWYQQSLDQGLQFLIQYYNGEERAKGNILERFSAQQFPDLHSELNLSSLELGDSALYFCASSTSAVPQETQYFGPGTRLLVL.

The chain is built from TRBV4-3 and TRBJ1-2; tentatively, D is TRBD1 (5 bases). This CDR3 spans 14 amino acids. The V gene lost 0 bases and the J gene lost 8 bases, with 13 bases spanning the gap. CDR1 and CDR2 from the germline V gene are LGHNA and YSLEER. The CDR3 protein is CASSQDPLGVGYTF. DNA for the CDR3: TGCGCCAGCAGCCAAGACCCCTTGGGGGTGGGCTACACCTTC.

This clone was seen only a few times. CDR3 sequence reads: CASRPSANSPLHF. DNA for the CDR3: TGTGCCAGCAGACCCTCGGCTAATTCACCCCTCCACTTT. The chain combines TRBV12-3 or TRBV12-4 with TRBJ1-6; no definite D call. The CDR3 extends over 13 amino acids. Trimming took 6 bases from V and 6 from J, leaving 9 bases between them.

The CDR3 bases are TGTGCCAGCATTCCAGGACTAGCGGGCTCTAAAAACATTCAGTACTTC. Translated, it gives CASIPGLAGSKNIQYF. V usage is TRBV28 and J usage is TRBJ2-4, with 11 bases that match TRBD2. This CDR3 spans 16 amino acids. V lost 7 bases, J lost 4 bases, and 9 bases stayed unmatched. Germline loops: CDR1 MDHEN, CDR2 SYDVKM.